Shown below are 18 T cell receptor beta chains from a single sample sequenced in a study of cytomegalovirus exposure and HLA in healthy donors. PCR amplification relied on 60 Vbeta primers (plus 13 Jbeta primers). Profiled with immunoSEQ multiplex PCR; TCRdb holds only in-frame clones, not every one. The sample contains 140,000 to 150,000 clones, roughly four fifths of which appear only once. The sample consisted of PBMCs. These receptors came from a man in his forties or fifties in good health and CMV-seropositive.

This chain joins TRBV5-4 and TRBJ2-6; possible D gene TRBD1, 6 bases. The CDR3 is 16 residues long. Germline V CDR1 and CDR2: SGHNT, YYREEE (reference sequence). Trimming stripped 0 bases from V and 4 bases from J, with 11 bases between. The DNA of the CDR3 is TGTGCCAGCAGCTTGGTCAGGGGTCTGGGGGCCAACGTCCTGACTTTC. It codes for CASSLVRGLGANVLTF.

This clone was detected a few times. CDR3: CASSLRVAGQETQYF. CDR3 DNA: TGTGCCAGCAGCTTGAGGGTGGCAGGGCAAGAGACCCAGTACTTC. The chain carries TRBV5-4 and TRBJ2-5, with D possibly TRBD1 on 5 matching bases. This CDR3 has 15 amino acids. The V and J ends lost 1 base and 2 bases respectively, with 12 bases between them. Germline V gene data show CDR1 as SGHNT and CDR2 as YYREEE (reference sequence).

Here the CDR3 reads CASRDEGAVYEQYF. In DNA, the CDR3 is TGTGCCAGCAGGGATGAGGGGGCGGTCTACGAGCAGTACTTC. This chain uses TRBV5-8 with TRBJ2-7; 7 positions match TRBD1. J gave up 3 bases and V 5 bases, and 8 bases lay outside the gene matches. The germline gives CDR1 SGHTS, CDR2 YDEGEE. This CDR3 is 14 amino acids long.

This chain links TRBV7-9 with TRBJ2-7, with D unclear. In germline, CDR1 is SEHNR, CDR2 FQNEAQ (reference sequence). This CDR3 region has 13 residues. Trimming removed 3 bases from V and 6 bases from J, with 12 bases in between. The DNA for the CDR3 is TGTGCCAGCAGCTTGGTGGATGGGCCCGAGCAGTACTTC. This translates into CASSLVDGPEQYF.

The rearrangement links TRBV5-6 to TRBJ2-7; 10 bases line up with TRBD1. Trimming cost V 2 bases and J 4 bases; bases outside gene matches: 3. The CDR3 consists of 14 residues. The germline V gene has CDR1 SGHDT and CDR2 YYEEEE. In DNA, the CDR3 is TGTGCCAGCAGCTTTGGGACAGGGGCTTACGAGCAGTACTTC. This gives the protein CASSFGTGAYEQYF.

The chain couples TRBV27 to TRBJ1-1, with a weak D call TRBD1 (5 bases). From germline, CDR1 is MNHEY and CDR2 SMNVEV (reference sequence). The CDR3 is 14 amino acids. V lost 7 bases and J lost 1, with 13 bases in between. The DNA for the CDR3 is TGTGCCAGCACAACTAACCAGGGGAACACTGAAGCTTTCTTT. It specifies CASTTNQGNTEAFF.

This clone was counted only a few times. The rearrangement joins TRBV7-9 to TRBJ1-2; D gene uncertain. Trimming left V 4 bases short and J 2 bases short, with 5 bases between. Germline loops: CDR1 SEHNR, CDR2 FQNEAQ (reference sequence). There are 12 residues in the CDR3. Here the CDR3 reads CASSSGNYGYTF. For the CDR3, the DNA is TGTGCCAGCAGCTCCGGGAACTATGGCTACACCTTC.

The gene calls are TRBV28 and TRBJ2-5, with TRBD2 matching over 15 bases. The J call may be incorrect, as the DNA end agrees better with TRBJ2-7. The CDR3 runs 18 residues. Germline-derived CDR1 and CDR2 are MDHEN and SYDVKM. The CDR3, as DNA: TGTGCCAGCAGTTTATTGGGGACTAGCGGGAGGAGCTCCTACGAGCAGTACTTC. Amino acids: CASSLLGTSGRSSYEQYF.

This clone has only a few counts. The chain is built from TRBV4-1 and TRBJ2-1; 11 bases align to TRBD1. The germline V gene has CDR1 MGHRA and CDR2 YSYEKL. The length of the CDR3 is 20 residues. The trim removed 4 bases at V and 1 base at J, leaving 15 bases unmatched. As DNA, the CDR3 is TGCGCCAGCAGCCTTAATCGATGGACAGGGGGCAGGAGTTCCTACAATGAGCAGTTCTTC. This sequence encodes CASSLNRWTGGRSSYNEQFF.

The CDR3: CASSHTEGRETQYF. In nucleotides, the CDR3 is TGTGCCAGCTCACACACGGAGGGCCGGGAGACCCAGTACTTC. V and J are TRBV18 and TRBJ2-5, with D tentatively TRBD2 (6 bases). The CDR3 has 14 residues. Looked up from germline, CDR1 is KGHSH and CDR2 is LQKENI. Trimming cost V 4 bases and J 5 bases, with 14 bases left between them.

This clone was detected only a few times. The chain recombines TRBV4-2 with TRBJ1-2; TRBD1 might be the D (5 bases). Trimming cost V 5 bases and J 0 bases, with 13 bases left between them. The CDR3 covers 15 residues. The germline V gene encodes CDR1 LGHNA and CDR2 YNFKEQ. CDR3 protein: CASSLVTATNYGYTF. The CDR3 DNA reads TGTGCCAGCAGCTTGGTGACAGCTACTAACTATGGCTACACCTTC.

This chain uses TRBV30 with TRBJ1-5, with D maybe TRBD1 (5 bases). The germline V gene encodes CDR1 GTSNPN and CDR2 SVGIG (reference sequence). Between the trimmed V and J ends, which lost 2 bases and 7 bases, there was a span of 12 bases. CDR3 size: 13 residues. The CDR3 protein is CAWSTRTYQPQHF. CDR3 coding DNA: TGTGCCTGGAGTACCCGGACATACCAGCCCCAGCATTTT.

This rearrangement joins TRBV5-1 to TRBJ2-3; 10 bases align to TRBD2. This CDR3 has 15 residues. The V gene's germline CDR1 is SGHRS and CDR2 YFSETQ. V dropped 1 base and J dropped 6; count of bases not matched to a gene: 5. The CDR3 spells CASSLTSGIGDTQYF. The CDR3 DNA sequence: TGCGCCAGCAGCTTGACTAGCGGGATAGGGGATACGCAGTATTTT.

The rearrangement links TRBV7-9 to TRBJ1-2; 7 nucleotides match TRBD1. The V gene's germline CDR1 is SEHNR and CDR2 FQNEAQ (reference sequence). CDR3 length: 18 amino acids. The junction had 15 bases not matched to a gene; V was cut back by 3 bases and J by 2 bases. CDR3 region: CASSFLEASRDSNYGYTF. In nucleotides, the CDR3 is TGTGCCAGCAGCTTCTTGGAGGCATCTAGGGACAGCAACTATGGCTACACCTTC.

J is TRBJ2-5 and V is TRBV6-5; D not certain. The germline CDR1 and CDR2 sequences are MNHEY and SVGAGI. The CDR3 is 15 amino acids. V was pared by 0 bases and J by 2 bases, with 10 bases between. CDR3 loop: CASSYSANRQETQYF. In DNA form, the CDR3 reads TGTGCCAGCAGTTACTCGGCCAACCGACAAGAGACCCAGTACTTC.

The CDR3 DNA is TGTGCCAGCAGTGATTCGGCACTACGGAATCAGCCCCAGCATTTT. It codes for CASSDSALRNQPQHF. V usage is TRBV2 and J usage is TRBJ1-5; no clear D gene. Trimming pared 3 bases from V and 4 bases from J, leaving 13 bases between. This CDR3 comprises 15 residues. The V gene's germline CDR1 is SNHLY and CDR2 FYNNEI.

The rearrangement links TRBV9 to TRBJ2-5; TRBD2 agrees at 7 bases. V was clipped by 4 bases and J by 5 bases; unmatched bases: 11. The germline CDR1 and CDR2 sequences are SGDLS and YYNGEE. The CDR3 spans 15 residues. The CDR3 sequence: CASSPRGEGGETQYF. Here the CDR3 DNA reads TGTGCCAGCAGCCCCAGAGGGGAGGGCGGGGAGACCCAGTACTTC. The whole variable domain, filled in from reference TRBV9 and TRBJ2-5, reads DSGVTQTPKHLITATGQRVTLRCSPRSGDLSVYWYQQSLDQGLQFLIQYYNGEERAKGNILERFSAQQFPDLHSELNLSSLELGDSALYFCASSPRGEGGETQYFGPGTRLLVL.

This clone occurred once. The chain employs TRBV7-9 and TRBJ2-1, with a tentative D call TRBD2 (5 bases). Germline V gene data show CDR1 as SEHNR and CDR2 as FQNEAQ (reference sequence). CDR3 length: 14 amino acids. Trimming stripped 3 bases from V and 5 bases from J, with 11 bases between. This CDR3 reads CASSLRMEDNEQFF. The CDR3 nucleotides read TGTGCCAGCAGCTTGAGGATGGAGGACAATGAGCAGTTCTTC.